This TCR beta chain was sequenced for a study of T cells after yellow fever vaccination. This clonotype was detected many times. Germline values: CDR1 SGHTA, CDR2 FQGNSA. Deletions cut 4 bases from V and 9 bases from J, with 10 bases between. The CDR3 consists of 12 residues. In TCRdb, the 5' RACE reads were re-called with MiXCR into one record per CDR3 protein. The sample contains approximately 330,000 distinct CDR3 sequences, 4.1% of which appear only once. The sequence was obtained from a man between 18 and 29 years old who received the YFV17D yellow fever vaccine. This sample comprised PBMCs, obtained 5 days after the yellow fever booster vaccination. The gene calls are TRBV7-2 and TRBJ1-5; no definite D call. The chain's CDR3 is CASSSLHGPQHF. The CDR3 DNA follows: TGTGCCAGCAGCTCCTTACATGGGCCCCAGCATTTT.